The 32 T cell receptor beta chains reported below all come from one sample, sequenced in a study of blood T cell repertoires in COVID-19. Profiled with immunoSEQ multiplex PCR; TCRdb holds only in-frame clones, not every one. This sample has 210,000 or so clones, with 75% to 85% found just once. Material for sequencing was peripheral blood. These receptors all stem from a man aged 45-60 years with COVID-19, enrolled during active disease.

This clone was seen just once. The genes are TRBV6-5 and TRBJ2-7, with 7 bases lining up with TRBD1. The J segment lost 2 bases and the V segment lost 5 bases, leaving 6 bases of the junction unmatched. The CDR3 extends over 14 amino acids. Germline assignment: CDR1 MNHEY and CDR2 SVGAGI. For the CDR3, the DNA is TGTGCCAGCAGTCGCCGACAGGGAGCCTACGAGCAGTACTTC. Translated: CASSRRQGAYEQYF.

The rearrangement joins TRBV2 to TRBJ2-5; perhaps TRBD1 as D (6 bases). This CDR3 comprises 14 residues. V lost 7 bases to trimming and J lost 3 bases, with 15 bases between them. Germline CDR1 reads SNHLY; CDR2 reads FYNNEI. The CDR3 DNA reads TGTGCCAGCACCCTCTGGGGGCTGGAAGAGACCCAGTACTTC. Translated, it gives CASTLWGLEETQYF.

The chain couples TRBV19 to TRBJ1-2, with D possibly matching TRBD1 (6 bases). The germline V gene has CDR1 LNHDA and CDR2 SQIVND (reference sequence). The CDR3 is made up of 13 amino acids. V was pared by 3 bases and J by 4 bases, with 9 bases between. In DNA form, the CDR3 reads TGTGCCAGTAGTATCCCAGGGGCCTATGGCTACACCTTC. Protein sequence: CASSIPGAYGYTF.

V gene TRBV12-3 or TRBV12-4 combines with J gene TRBJ1-5, with a weak D call TRBD1 (5 bases). Trimming removed 3 bases from V and 8 bases from J, with 8 bases in between. The CDR3 is 12 residues long. The CDR3 loop is CASSFGGEPQHF. CDR3 nucleotide sequence: TGTGCCAGCAGTTTTGGGGGGGAGCCCCAGCATTTT.

The chain carries TRBV20-1 and TRBJ1-2; 8 bases are a match to TRBD1. The germline CDR1 and CDR2 sequences are DFQATT and SNEGSKA (reference sequence). The CDR3 length is 16 residues. The V gene end was trimmed by 3 bases and the J gene end by 5 bases; junction bases not matched to a gene: 14. CDR3 sequence reads: CSASGGQGLPRYGYTF. For the CDR3, the DNA is TGCAGTGCTAGTGGCGGACAGGGCCTTCCCCGTTATGGCTACACCTTC.

This clone was seen only once. The chain links TRBV10-2 to TRBJ1-2, with 10 bases fitting TRBD1. The CDR3 spans 15 residues. The germline CDR1 and CDR2 sequences are WSHSY and SAAADI. V was clipped by 2 bases and J by 4 bases; unmatched bases: 4. CDR3 coding DNA: TGCGCCAGCAGTGAGCCGGACAGGGGGTCCTATGGCTACACCTTC. The encoded protein is CASSEPDRGSYGYTF.

This clone has more than one count but fewer than ten. The CDR3 loop reads CASTPDRAGGYTF. The CDR3 coding sequence is TGTGCCAGTACCCCTGACAGGGCTGGTGGCTACACCTTC. The genes are TRBV19 and TRBJ1-2; 7 nucleotides line up with TRBD1. Germline CDR1 is LNHDA and CDR2 is SQIVND (reference sequence). V gave up 7 bases and J gave up 7 bases; unmatched junction bases: 9. The CDR3 consists of 13 residues. Looking up the rest from reference TRBV19 and TRBJ1-2 gives the full variable domain: DGGITQSPKYLFRKEGQNVTLSCEQNLNHDAMYWYRQDPGQGLRLIYYSQIVNDFQKGDIAEGYSVSREKKESFPLTVTSAQKNPTAFYLCASTPDRAGGYTFGSGTRLTVV.

Only one count was recorded for this clone. The DNA for the CDR3 is TGTGCCAGCAGCCCCCCTGACAGGCAGAACTATGGCTACACCTTC. This sequence encodes CASSPPDRQNYGYTF. V gene TRBV7-9 combines with J gene TRBJ1-2; D may be TRBD1 (6 bases). The CDR3 length is 15 residues. Trimming pared 5 bases from V and 2 bases from J, leaving 15 bases between. Germline lookup yields CDR1 SEHNR and CDR2 FQNEAQ (reference sequence).

The V and J genes are TRBV5-1 and TRBJ2-1; 9 positions agree with TRBD2. The CDR3 is 14 residues long. Trimming at V came to 0 bases and at J to 9 bases, leaving 4 bases not matched to a gene. Germline CDR1 SGHRS, CDR2 YFSETQ. This chain's CDR3 is CASSLVRGGREQFF. In DNA, the CDR3 is TGCGCCAGCAGCTTGGTGCGGGGGGGCCGTGAGCAGTTCTTC.

This sequence joins TRBV5-4 and TRBJ2-7; D is unclear. This CDR3 spans 15 amino acids. Trimming took 2 bases from V and 3 from J, leaving 15 bases between them. The germline V gene has CDR1 SGHNT and CDR2 YYREEE (reference sequence). CDR3 coding DNA: TGTGCCAGCAGCTTAGGAGACCCCCACCACTACGAGCAGTACTTC. Its protein product is CASSLGDPHHYEQYF. The whole variable domain, filled in from reference TRBV5-4 and TRBJ2-7, reads ETGVTQSPTHLIKTRGQQVTLRCSSQSGHNTVSWYQQALGQGPQFIFQYYREEENGRGNFPPRFSGLQFPNYSSELNVNALELDDSALYLCASSLGDPHHYEQYFGPGTRLTVT.

The chain couples TRBV27 to TRBJ1-1, with D perhaps matching TRBD1 (6 bases). V lost 8 bases and J lost 4, with 17 bases in between. Looked up from germline, CDR1 is MNHEY and CDR2 is SMNVEV (reference sequence). The CDR3 sequence is 14 residues long. The CDR3 DNA reads TGTGCCAGCCATACGGGGGGCGGAAGCACTGAAGCTTTCTTT. Protein sequence: CASHTGGGSTEAFF.

This chain uses TRBV19 with TRBJ2-7; D perhaps matches TRBD1 (5 bases). Trimming left V 5 bases short and J 3 bases short, with 17 bases between. This CDR3 comprises 15 residues. The germline gives CDR1 LNHDA, CDR2 SQIVND (reference sequence). The chain's CDR3 is CASSSDLTEFYEQYF. The DNA of the CDR3 is TGTGCCAGTAGTTCTGACCTGACAGAATTCTACGAGCAGTACTTC. Together with reference TRBV19 and TRBJ2-7, the CDR3 gives the full variable domain: DGGITQSPKYLFRKEGQNVTLSCEQNLNHDAMYWYRQDPGQGLRLIYYSQIVNDFQKGDIAEGYSVSREKKESFPLTVTSAQKNPTAFYLCASSSDLTEFYEQYFGPGTRLTVT.

The chain is built from TRBV18 and TRBJ2-3; 7 nucleotides align to TRBD1. Trimming at V came to 1 base and at J to 0 bases, leaving 10 bases not matched to a gene. The germline V gene encodes CDR1 KGHSH and CDR2 LQKENI. The CDR3 is 18 amino acids. CDR3 sequence: CASSPRQGQQRSTDTQYF. The DNA of the CDR3 is TGTGCCAGCTCACCACGCCAGGGACAGCAAAGAAGCACAGATACGCAGTATTTT.

This clone has just a few counts. CDR3 region: CASSFGPGEGTEAFF. As DNA, the CDR3 is TGTGCCAGCAGCTTCGGACCTGGGGAGGGCACTGAAGCTTTCTTT. The chain is built from TRBV5-4 and TRBJ1-1; D remains ambiguous. The CDR3 runs 15 residues. Germline CDR1 SGHNT, CDR2 YYREEE (reference sequence). V lost 2 bases and J 4 bases, leaving 15 bases between the germline ends. The full variable domain, in which reference TRBV5-4 and TRBJ1-1 provide the parts outside the CDR3, is ETGVTQSPTHLIKTRGQQVTLRCSSQSGHNTVSWYQQALGQGPQFIFQYYREEENGRGNFPPRFSGLQFPNYSSELNVNALELDDSALYLCASSFGPGEGTEAFFGQGTRLTVV.

The chain is built from TRBV7-9 and TRBJ1-5; 9 bases fit TRBD1. The CDR3 loop spans 17 amino acids. Germline V lookup: CDR1 SEHNR, CDR2 FQNEAQ (reference sequence). V was clipped by 4 bases and J by 0 bases; unmatched bases: 7. The CDR3 nucleotides read TGTGCCAGCAGCTCCGGGACAGGGAGGTTTAGCAATCAGCCCCAGCATTTT. Translation: CASSSGTGRFSNQPQHF.

The chain couples TRBV14 to TRBJ2-7; D might be TRBD1 (5 bases). The CDR3 totals 12 residues. Per germline, CDR1 SGHDN and CDR2 FVKESK. V shed 0 bases and J shed 9 bases, with 9 bases lying between them. CDR3 residues: CASSQDWGGQYF. The DNA of the CDR3 is TGTGCCAGCAGCCAAGATTGGGGCGGGCAGTACTTC.

This clone was detected a few times. V and J are TRBV18 and TRBJ1-1; D unresolved. V dropped 3 bases and J dropped 8 bases, with 10 bases sitting between them. Per germline, CDR1 KGHSH and CDR2 LQKENI. The CDR3 has 12 residues. The CDR3 nucleotides are TGTGCCAGCTCACCCGGGTCTCGAGAAGCTTTCTTT. Its protein is CASSPGSREAFF.

In its sample, this clone was seen a few times. This rearrangement joins TRBV9 to TRBJ2-1, with D unclear. From germline, CDR1 is SGDLS and CDR2 YYNGEE. The CDR3 loop spans 13 amino acids. The V end was cut by 4 bases, the J end by 8 bases, with 13 bases between. CDR3 sequence reads: CASSPQVSDEQFF. The CDR3, as DNA: TGTGCCAGCAGCCCCCAAGTGAGCGATGAGCAGTTCTTC. The whole variable domain, remainder taken from reference TRBV9 and TRBJ2-1, is DSGVTQTPKHLITATGQRVTLRCSPRSGDLSVYWYQQSLDQGLQFLIQYYNGEERAKGNILERFSAQQFPDLHSELNLSSLELGDSALYFCASSPQVSDEQFFGPGTRLTVL.

Only one count was recorded for this clone. The chain has TRBV7-2 and TRBJ1-1, with D possibly being TRBD1 (5 bases). V dropped 2 bases and J dropped 0 bases, with 10 bases sitting between them. CDR1 and CDR2 (germline): SGHTA, FQGNSA. The CDR3 loop spans 15 amino acids. CDR3 sequence: CASSLTYRLNTEAFF. DNA for the CDR3: TGTGCCAGCAGCTTAACTTACAGGTTGAACACTGAAGCTTTCTTT.

The chain uses TRBV3-1 (or the pseudogene TRBV3-2) and TRBJ2-1; D uncertain. The V end was cut by 1 base, the J end by 7 bases, with 11 bases between. The CDR3 consists of 14 residues. Looked up from germline, CDR1 is LGHDT and CDR2 is YNNKEL (reference sequence). The CDR3 DNA is TGTGCCAGCAGCCAAGGGAATTTCGGGAATGAGCAGTTCTTC. Translating gives CASSQGNFGNEQFF.

J is TRBJ2-7 and V is TRBV11-2, with TRBD1 identical over 9 bases. This CDR3 contains 15 residues. Trimming removed 5 bases from V and 7 bases from J; junction bases left unmatched: 12. The germline V gene has CDR1 SGHAT and CDR2 FQNNGV. The CDR3 protein is CASSQGTGIREEQYF. The DNA for the CDR3 is TGTGCCAGCAGCCAAGGGACAGGGATACGTGAGGAGCAGTACTTC. Together with reference TRBV11-2 and TRBJ2-7, the CDR3 gives the full variable domain: EAGVAQSPRYKIIEKRQSVAFWCNPISGHATLYWYQQILGQGPKLLIQFQNNGVVDDSQLPKDRFSAERLKGVDSTLKIQPAKLEDSAVYLCASSQGTGIREEQYFGPGTRLTVT.

This sequence joins TRBV4-3 and TRBJ2-5, with 12 bases matching TRBD2. CDR3 length: 16 residues. Germline V lookup: CDR1 LGHNA, CDR2 YSLEER. Trimming took 4 bases from V and 2 from J; bases not matched to a gene: 5. DNA of the CDR3: TGCGCCAGCAGCCCAATCCTAGCGGGGGGGCAAGAGACCCAGTACTTC. This codes for CASSPILAGGQETQYF.

The sample holds one count of this clone. This chain links TRBV18 with TRBJ1-3, with 8 bases that match TRBD1. Germline values: CDR1 KGHSH, CDR2 LQKENI. Trimming cost V 5 bases and J 1 base; bases outside gene matches: 4. This CDR3 is 15 amino acids long. The CDR3, as DNA: TGTGCCAGCTCAAAAACAGGGGGGTCTGGAAACACCATATATTTT. It yields the protein CASSKTGGSGNTIYF.

The gene calls are TRBV29-1 and TRBJ2-7; D unclear. CDR1 and CDR2 from the germline V gene are SQVTM and ANQGSEA. This CDR3 spans 12 amino acids. The V end was cut by 5 bases, the J end by 2 bases, with 10 bases between. CDR3 sequence: CSVTTPAYEQYF. The CDR3 DNA sequence: TGCAGCGTTACCACACCAGCCTACGAGCAGTACTTC.

V gene TRBV30 combines with J gene TRBJ2-4, with D unclear. Trimming pared 4 bases from V and 0 bases from J, leaving 7 bases between. Germline loops: CDR1 GTSNPN, CDR2 SVGIG (reference sequence). This CDR3 is 13 amino acids long. In DNA, the CDR3 is TGTGCCTGGAATACTGGAGCCAAAAACATTCAGTACTTC. Translation: CAWNTGAKNIQYF. Full variable domain (missing parts from reference TRBV30 and TRBJ2-4): SQTIHQWPATLVQPVGSPLSLECTVEGTSNPNLYWYRQAAGRGLQLLFYSVGIGQISSEVPQNLSASRPQDRQFILSSKKLLLSDSGFYLCAWNTGAKNIQYFGAGTRLSVL.

The CDR3 is CSVGGGDYGYTF. CDR3 bases: TGCAGCGTTGGAGGGGGCGACTATGGCTACACCTTC. This rearrangement joins TRBV29-1 to TRBJ1-2, with 7 bases that match TRBD1. The J segment lost 3 bases and the V segment lost 4 bases, leaving 2 bases of the junction unmatched. The CDR3 runs 12 residues. Germline-derived CDR1 and CDR2 are SQVTM and ANQGSEA. The whole variable domain, remainder taken from reference TRBV29-1 and TRBJ1-2, is SAVISQKPSRDICQRGTSLTIQCQVDSQVTMMFWYRQQPGQSLTLIATANQGSEATYESGFVIDKFPISRPNLTFSTLTVSNMSPEDSSIYLCSVGGGDYGYTFGSGTRLTVV.

The chain joins TRBV7-9 to TRBJ2-3; a weak D match, TRBD1 (5 bases). This CDR3 contains 14 residues. Per germline, CDR1 SEHNR and CDR2 FQNEAQ (reference sequence). The ends were cut back, 3 bases at V and 2 bases at J, with 9 bases in the middle. The CDR3 nucleotides are TGTGCCAGCAGCTTTTACAGGAACACAGATACGCAGTATTTT. Its translation: CASSFYRNTDTQYF.

The rearrangement uses TRBV7-6 and TRBJ1-2; 8 bases are a match to TRBD1. This CDR3 has 15 residues. Germline CDR1 reads SGHVS; CDR2 reads FNYEAQ. J gave up 4 bases and V 5 bases, and 9 bases lay outside the gene matches. The CDR3 coding sequence is TGTGCCAGCAGCCCAGGGACAGGAGGGGGCTATGGCTACACCTTC. Residues: CASSPGTGGGYGYTF.

J is TRBJ2-1 and V is TRBV15, with a weak D call TRBD1 (6 bases). The CDR3 spans 15 residues. V dropped 4 bases and J dropped 8 bases, with 18 bases sitting between them. Germline assignment: CDR1 LNHNV and CDR2 YYDKDF (reference sequence). The CDR3 sequence is CATSTDTGWVDEQFF. Here the CDR3 DNA reads TGTGCCACCAGCACGGACACAGGGTGGGTCGATGAGCAGTTCTTC. Using reference TRBV15 and TRBJ2-1 for the parts outside the CDR3, the full variable domain is DAMVIQNPRYQVTQFGKPVTLSCSQTLNHNVMYWYQQKSSQAPKLLFHYYDKDFNNEADTPDNFQSRRPNTSFCFLDIRSPGLGDTAMYLCATSTDTGWVDEQFFGPGTRLTVL.

V gene TRBV7-8 combines with J gene TRBJ2-2; TRBD2 matches 12 bases. V dropped 10 bases and J dropped 0; count of bases not matched to a gene: 6. The CDR3 contains 16 residues. Germline V CDR1 and CDR2: SGHVS, FQNEAQ. The CDR3 nucleotides are TGTGCCATCCCGACTAGCGGGGGACCGAACACCGGGGAGCTGTTTTTT. The encoded protein is CAIPTSGGPNTGELFF.

The J gene is TRBJ2-2, the V gene TRBV7-9; D remains ambiguous. CDR3 length: 13 amino acids. The germline V gene has CDR1 SEHNR and CDR2 FQNEAQ (reference sequence). Trimming left V 11 bases short and J 0 bases short, with 10 bases between. DNA for the CDR3: TGTGCCGGCCGGGTCACGAACACCGGGGAGCTGTTTTTT. Residues: CAGRVTNTGELFF.

This clone has just one count. This sequence joins TRBV18 and TRBJ1-2, with D possibly TRBD1 on 6 matching bases. Between the trimmed V and J ends, which lost 6 bases and 2 bases, there was a span of 13 bases. The germline V gene has CDR1 KGHSH and CDR2 LQKENI. CDR3 size: 14 residues. In DNA form, the CDR3 reads TGTGCCAGCTCCCCTGACAGGTCCAACTATGGCTACACCTTC. This sequence encodes CASSPDRSNYGYTF.